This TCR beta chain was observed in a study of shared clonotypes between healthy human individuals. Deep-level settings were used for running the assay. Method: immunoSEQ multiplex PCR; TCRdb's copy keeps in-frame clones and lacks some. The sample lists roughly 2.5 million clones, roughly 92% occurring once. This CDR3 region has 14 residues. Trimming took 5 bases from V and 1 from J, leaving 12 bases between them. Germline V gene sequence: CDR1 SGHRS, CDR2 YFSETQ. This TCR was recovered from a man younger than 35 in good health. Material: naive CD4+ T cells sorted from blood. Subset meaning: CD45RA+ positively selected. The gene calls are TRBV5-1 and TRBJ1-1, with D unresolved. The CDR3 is CASRWASGNTEAFF. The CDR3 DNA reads TGCGCCAGCAGGTGGGCATCGGGGAACACTGAAGCTTTCTTT. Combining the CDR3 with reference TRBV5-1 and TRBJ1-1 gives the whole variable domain KAGVTQTPRYLIKTRGQQVTLSCSPISGHRSVSWYQQTPGQGLQFLFEYFSETQRNKGNFPGRFSGRQFSNSRSEMNVSTLELGDSALYLCASRWASGNTEAFFGQGTRLTVV.